This TCR beta chain was obtained from a study of blood T cell repertoires in COVID-19. For the study at large: T cells, B-cell-depleted T cells, or PBMCs provided the cDNA or gDNA that served as material.

The germline V gene has CDR1 KGHSH and CDR2 LQKENI. This CDR3 spans 14 amino acids. V lost 3 bases, J lost 0 bases, and 0 bases stayed unmatched. TCRdb keeps only in-frame clones here, not all; method: immunoSEQ multiplex PCR. The table records approximately 150,000 clones, about 88% of them present only once. This TCR came from a human donor with acute or convalescent COVID-19. The donor label of this sample is uncertain. The rearrangement uses TRBV18 and TRBJ1-2; 8 bases agree with TRBD1. The source material was peripheral blood. The CDR3 region is CASSPGQANYGYTF. The CDR3 DNA follows: TGTGCCAGCTCACCGGGACAGGCTAACTATGGCTACACCTTC.